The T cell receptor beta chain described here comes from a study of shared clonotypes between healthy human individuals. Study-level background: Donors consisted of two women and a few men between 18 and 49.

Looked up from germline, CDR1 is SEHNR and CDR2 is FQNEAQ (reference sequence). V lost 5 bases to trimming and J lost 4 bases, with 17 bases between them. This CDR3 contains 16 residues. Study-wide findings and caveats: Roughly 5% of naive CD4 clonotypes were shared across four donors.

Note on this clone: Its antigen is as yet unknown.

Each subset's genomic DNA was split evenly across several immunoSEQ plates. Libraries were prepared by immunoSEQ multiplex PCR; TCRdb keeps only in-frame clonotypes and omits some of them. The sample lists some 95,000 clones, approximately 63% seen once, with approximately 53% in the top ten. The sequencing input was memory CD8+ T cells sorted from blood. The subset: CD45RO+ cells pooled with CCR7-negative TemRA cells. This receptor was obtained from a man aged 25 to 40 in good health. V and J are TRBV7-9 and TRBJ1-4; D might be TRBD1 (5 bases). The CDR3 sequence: CASSTIEGRGNEKLFF. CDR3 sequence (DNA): TGTGCCAGCAGCACCATTGAGGGGCGAGGTAATGAAAAACTGTTTTTT.